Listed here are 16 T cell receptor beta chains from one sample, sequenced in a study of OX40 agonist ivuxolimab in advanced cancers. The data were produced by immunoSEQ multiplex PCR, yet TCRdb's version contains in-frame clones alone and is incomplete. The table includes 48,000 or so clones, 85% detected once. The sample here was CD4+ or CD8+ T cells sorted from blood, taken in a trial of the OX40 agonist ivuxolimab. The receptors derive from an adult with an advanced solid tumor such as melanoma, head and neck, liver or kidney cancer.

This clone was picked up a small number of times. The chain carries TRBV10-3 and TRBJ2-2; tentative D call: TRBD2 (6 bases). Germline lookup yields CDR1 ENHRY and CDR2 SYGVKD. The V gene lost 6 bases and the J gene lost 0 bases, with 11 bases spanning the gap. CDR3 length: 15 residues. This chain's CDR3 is CAIRGTDTNTGELFF. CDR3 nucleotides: TGTGCCATCAGGGGGACTGATACGAACACCGGGGAGCTGTTTTTT.

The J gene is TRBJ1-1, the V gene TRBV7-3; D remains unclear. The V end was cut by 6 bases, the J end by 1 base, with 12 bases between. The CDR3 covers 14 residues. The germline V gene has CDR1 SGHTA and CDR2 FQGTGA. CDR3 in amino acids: CASSSLGQNTEAFF. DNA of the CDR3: TGTGCCAGCAGTAGTCTAGGGCAGAACACTGAAGCTTTCTTT.

In DNA form, the CDR3 reads TGTGCCTGGAGCGCGGACAGTTCTCCCCGTGCGCAGTATTTT. It is translated as CAWSADSSPRAQYF. The chain is built from TRBV30 and TRBJ2-3; perhaps TRBD1 as D (6 bases). Germline V gene sequence: CDR1 GTSNPN, CDR2 SVGIG (reference sequence). The CDR3 is 14 amino acids. V shed 3 bases and J shed 10 bases, with 20 bases lying between them.

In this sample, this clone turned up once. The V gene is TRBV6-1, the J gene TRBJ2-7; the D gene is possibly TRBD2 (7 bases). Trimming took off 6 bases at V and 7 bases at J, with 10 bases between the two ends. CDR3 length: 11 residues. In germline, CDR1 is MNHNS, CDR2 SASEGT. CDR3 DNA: TGTGCCAGCAGGAGGGGGGGGGAGCAGTACTTC. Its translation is CASRRGGEQYF.

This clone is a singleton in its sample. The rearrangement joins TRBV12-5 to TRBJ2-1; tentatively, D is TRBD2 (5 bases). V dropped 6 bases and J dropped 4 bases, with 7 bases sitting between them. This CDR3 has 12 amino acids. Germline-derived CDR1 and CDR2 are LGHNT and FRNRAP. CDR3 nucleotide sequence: TGTGCTAGTGGCAGCGGATACAATGAGCAGTTCTTC. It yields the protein CASGSGYNEQFF.

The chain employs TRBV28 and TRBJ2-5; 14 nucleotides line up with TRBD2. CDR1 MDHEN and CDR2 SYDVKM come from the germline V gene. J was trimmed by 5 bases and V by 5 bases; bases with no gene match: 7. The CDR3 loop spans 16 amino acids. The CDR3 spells CASSGGLAGGGETQYF. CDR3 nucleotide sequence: TGTGCCAGCAGTGGTGGACTAGCGGGAGGAGGGGAGACCCAGTACTTC.

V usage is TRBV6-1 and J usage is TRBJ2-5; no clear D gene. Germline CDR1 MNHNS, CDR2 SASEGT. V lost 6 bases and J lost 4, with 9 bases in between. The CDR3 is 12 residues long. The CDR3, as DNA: TGTGCCAGCAGGCTCCTGAGAGAGACCCAGTACTTC. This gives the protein CASRLLRETQYF.

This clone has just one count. CDR3: CAGGEDSYNEQFF. The CDR3 bases are TGTGCCGGGGGTGAGGACTCCTACAATGAGCAGTTCTTC. The chain carries TRBV2 and TRBJ2-1; possibly TRBD1 or TRBD2 for D (5 bases each). Per germline, CDR1 SNHLY and CDR2 FYNNEI. The CDR3 contains 13 residues. V lost 11 bases and J 0 bases, leaving 11 bases between the germline ends. Combining the CDR3 with reference TRBV2 and TRBJ2-1 gives the whole variable domain EPEVTQTPSHQVTQMGQEVILRCVPISNHLYFYWYRQILGQKVEFLVSFYNNEISEKSEIFDDQFSVERPDGSNFTLKIRSTKLEDSAMYFCAGGEDSYNEQFFGPGTRLTVL.

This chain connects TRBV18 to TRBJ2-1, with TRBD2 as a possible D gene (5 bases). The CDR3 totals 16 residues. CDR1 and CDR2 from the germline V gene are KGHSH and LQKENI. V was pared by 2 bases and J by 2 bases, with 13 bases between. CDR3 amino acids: CASSPDNSATYNEQFF. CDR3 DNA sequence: TGTGCCAGCTCACCAGATAATAGCGCAACCTACAATGAGCAGTTCTTC.

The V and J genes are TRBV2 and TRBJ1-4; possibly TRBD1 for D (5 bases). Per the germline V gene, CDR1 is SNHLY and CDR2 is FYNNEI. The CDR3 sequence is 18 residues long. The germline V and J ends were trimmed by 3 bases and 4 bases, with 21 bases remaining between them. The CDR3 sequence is CASSEPPVGGAFNEKLFF. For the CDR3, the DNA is TGTGCCAGCAGTGAGCCCCCAGTAGGAGGGGCCTTTAATGAAAAACTGTTTTTT.

The CDR3 loop reads CARKGEGTKNIQYF. CDR3 DNA sequence: TGTGCCAGGAAAGGGGAGGGGACCAAAAACATTCAGTACTTC. This rearrangement joins TRBV19 to TRBJ2-4, with 7 bases that match TRBD2. V was clipped by 9 bases and J by 2 bases; unmatched bases: 7. Per the germline V gene, CDR1 is LNHDA and CDR2 is SQIVND (reference sequence). The CDR3 length is 14 residues.

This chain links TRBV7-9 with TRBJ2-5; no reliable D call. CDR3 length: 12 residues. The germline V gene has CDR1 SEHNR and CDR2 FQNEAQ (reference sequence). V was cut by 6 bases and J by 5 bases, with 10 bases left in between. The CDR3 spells CASRSLDETQYF. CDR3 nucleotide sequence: TGTGCCAGCAGAAGCTTAGACGAGACCCAGTACTTC.

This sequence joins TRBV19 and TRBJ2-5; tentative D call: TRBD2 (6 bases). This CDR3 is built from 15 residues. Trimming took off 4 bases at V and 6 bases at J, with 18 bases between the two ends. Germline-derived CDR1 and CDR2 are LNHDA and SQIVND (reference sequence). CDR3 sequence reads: CASSTQGPGEKTQYF. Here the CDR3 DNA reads TGTGCCAGTAGTACTCAAGGGCCGGGGGAGAAGACCCAGTACTTC.

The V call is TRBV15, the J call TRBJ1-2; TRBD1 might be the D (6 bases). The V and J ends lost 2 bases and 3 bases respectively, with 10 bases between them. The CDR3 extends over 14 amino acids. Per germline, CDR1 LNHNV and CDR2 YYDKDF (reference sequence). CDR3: CATSRLQGDYGYTF. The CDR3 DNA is TGTGCCACCAGCAGACTACAGGGTGACTATGGCTACACCTTC.

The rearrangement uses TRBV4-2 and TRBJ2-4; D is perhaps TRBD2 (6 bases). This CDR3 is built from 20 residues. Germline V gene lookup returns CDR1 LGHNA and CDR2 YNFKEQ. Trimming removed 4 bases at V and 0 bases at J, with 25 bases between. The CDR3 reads CASSPQRVAGNNVAKNIQYF. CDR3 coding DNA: TGTGCCAGCAGCCCCCAACGGGTTGCGGGAAACAACGTAGCCAAAAACATTCAGTACTTC.

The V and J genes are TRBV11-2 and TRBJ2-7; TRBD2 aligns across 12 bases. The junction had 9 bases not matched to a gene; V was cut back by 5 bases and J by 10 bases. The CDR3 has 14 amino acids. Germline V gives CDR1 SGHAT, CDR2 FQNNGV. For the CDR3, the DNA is TGTGCCAGCAGCCTTGATTGGACTAGCGGGGCCCAGTACTTC. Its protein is CASSLDWTSGAQYF. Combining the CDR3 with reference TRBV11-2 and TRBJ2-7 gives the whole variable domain EAGVAQSPRYKIIEKRQSVAFWCNPISGHATLYWYQQILGQGPKLLIQFQNNGVVDDSQLPKDRFSAERLKGVDSTLKIQPAKLEDSAVYLCASSLDWTSGAQYFGPGTRLTVT.